The rows below give T cell receptor beta chains drawn from one sample of a study of cytomegalovirus exposure and HLA in healthy donors. TCRdb keeps only in-frame clones here, not all; method: immunoSEQ multiplex PCR. The data contain under 200,000 clones, around 69% of them singletons. Sequences were obtained from PBMCs. These receptors were taken from a man in his 60s in good health and CMV-seronegative. Each CDR3 is given with its conserved first and last residue. D genes are given only for firm matches. Clone sizes are given selectively: once, few, many, or a class where the clone is expanded.

v_call,j_call,clone_size,d_call,cdr3_aa,cdr3_nt
TRBV2,TRBJ1-1,NA,NA,CASSERENTEAFF,TGTGCCAGCAGTGAGCGAGAGAACACTGAAGCTTTCTTT
TRBV7-9,TRBJ2-1,NA,NA,CASSLVPGFNYNEQFF,TGTGCCAGCAGCTTAGTCCCGGGATTCAATTACAATGAGCAGTTCTTC
TRBV5-1,TRBJ2-3,NA,NA,CASSLDRRVIDTQYF,TGCGCCAGCAGCTTGGATCGACGGGTAATCGATACGCAGTATTTT
TRBV10-1,TRBJ2-1,once,NA,CASSASGSYNEQFF,TGCGCCAGCAGTGCTTCGGGGTCCTACAATGAGCAGTTCTTC
TRBV2,TRBJ2-3,NA,TRBD2,CASRLAVADTQYF,TGTGCCAGCAGGCTAGCGGTGGCAGATACGCAGTATTTT
TRBV4-1,TRBJ2-7,NA,TRBD1,CASSQAWTRGISYEQYF,TGCGCCAGCAGCCAAGCGTGGACCAGGGGGATCTCCTACGAGCAGTACTTC
TRBV11-2,TRBJ2-2,NA,NA,CASSLGATGELFF,TGTGCCAGCAGCTTAGGAGCCACCGGGGAGCTGTTTTTT
TRBV23-1,TRBJ2-3,NA,NA,CASTLRGSQDTQYF,TGCGCCAGCACGTTAAGGGGTTCCCAAGATACGCAGTATTTT
TRBV15,TRBJ2-3,NA,NA,CATSRGANTDTQYF,TGTGCCACCAGCAGAGGGGCCAACACAGATACGCAGTATTTT
TRBV5-1,TRBJ1-5,NA,NA,CASSPSQGSNQPQHF,TGCGCCAGCAGCCCGTCCCAGGGTAGCAATCAGCCCCAGCATTTT
TRBV30,TRBJ2-1,NA,TRBD2,CAWKGGGSPNEQFF,TGTGCCTGGAAAGGAGGCGGGAGTCCCAATGAGCAGTTCTTC
TRBV9,TRBJ1-2,NA,NA,CASSVDPTSNYGYTF,TGTGCCAGCAGCGTAGACCCCACTTCTAACTATGGCTACACCTTC
TRBV28,TRBJ2-7,NA,NA,CASSADREVRPYEQYF,TGTGCCAGCAGTGCCGACAGGGAGGTTCGGCCCTACGAGCAGTACTTC
TRBV5-5,TRBJ1-6,NA,NA,CASSFHRDDSPLHF,TGTGCCAGCAGCTTCCACAGGGATGATTCACCCCTCCACTTT
TRBV5-5,TRBJ2-5,NA,NA,CASSLAPQGQETQYF,TGTGCCAGCAGCTTGGCCCCCCAGGGGCAAGAGACCCAGTACTTC
TRBV19,TRBJ1-1,NA,NA,CASWDKLNTEAFF,TGTGCCAGTTGGGACAAGTTAAACACTGAAGCTTTCTTT
TRBV4-3,TRBJ2-1,NA,TRBD2,CASSQEAAGLAGGQDEQFF,TGCGCCAGCAGCCAAGAAGCGGCCGGACTAGCGGGGGGTCAGGATGAGCAGTTCTTC
TRBV4-3,TRBJ1-4,NA,NA,CASSQAGAEKLFF,TGCGCCAGCAGCCAAGCAGGGGCTGAAAAACTGTTTTTT
TRBV5-1,TRBJ2-5,few,NA,CASSSGWGRAETQYF,TGCGCCAGCAGCTCCGGGTGGGGGCGGGCGGAGACCCAGTACTTC
TRBV18,TRBJ2-1,once,TRBD2,CASSPGLAGDNEQFF,TGTGCCAGCTCACCGGGACTAGCGGGAGACAATGAGCAGTTCTTC
TRBV18,TRBJ2-7,few,TRBD2,CASSRTSGNYEQYF,TGTGCCAGCTCGCGGACTAGCGGGAATTACGAGCAGTACTTC
TRBV7-3,TRBJ2-7,NA,TRBD2,CASSFTAGGDEQYF,TGTGCCAGCAGCTTCACAGCGGGGGGGGACGAGCAGTACTTC
TRBV27,TRBJ1-6,NA,NA,CASSRQDRGLNSPLHF,TGTGCCAGCAGTCGACAGGACAGAGGGTTAAATTCACCCCTCCACTTT
TRBV7-3,TRBJ2-7,NA,NA,CASSSSVGGGQYF,TGTGCCAGCAGCTCCTCAGTGGGGGGAGGGCAGTACTTC
TRBV7-2,TRBJ1-2,NA,TRBD1,CASSLAGQGAGGYTF,TGTGCCAGCAGCTTAGCGGGACAGGGGGCCGGTGGCTACACCTTC
TRBV25-1,TRBJ1-4,few,NA,CASSDSGAAGEKLFF,TGTGCCAGCAGTGATTCTGGGGCAGCCGGTGAAAAACTGTTTTTT
TRBV6-5,TRBJ1-3,once,NA,CASSYDSMWGNTIYF,TGTGCCAGCAGTTACGACTCGATGTGGGGAAACACCATATATTTT